This TCR beta chain was recovered during a study of cytomegalovirus exposure and HLA in healthy donors. The germline gives CDR1 LNHDA, CDR2 SQIVND (reference sequence). V shed 8 bases, J shed 4 bases, and the junction held 7 bases outside the gene matches. The CDR3 totals 14 residues. Primers: 60 Vbeta forward and 13 Jbeta reverse. Some clones are missing from TCRdb's copy, which holds only in-frame ones; the method was immunoSEQ multiplex PCR. Among approximately 82,000 clones, 10% were seen once, and the ten largest hold about 24%. Concerning this clone itself: The antigen is not known.

Study results and limitations: Accounts indicate the classifier identified cytomegalovirus status with strong specificity and sensitivity. Across donors, presence/absence analyses took sequencing depth to be roughly uniform. The likely explanation for a cluster of highly shared sequence variants was sequencing artifact.

This receptor was identified in a man in his sixties in good health and CMV-seropositive. The chain employs TRBV19 and TRBJ1-5; 8 nucleotides align to TRBD1. The sample taken for sequencing was PBMCs. The DNA of the CDR3 is TGTGCCAGTTGGACAGGGAGGTCGAATCAGCCCCAGCATTTT. Its translation is CASWTGRSNQPQHF.